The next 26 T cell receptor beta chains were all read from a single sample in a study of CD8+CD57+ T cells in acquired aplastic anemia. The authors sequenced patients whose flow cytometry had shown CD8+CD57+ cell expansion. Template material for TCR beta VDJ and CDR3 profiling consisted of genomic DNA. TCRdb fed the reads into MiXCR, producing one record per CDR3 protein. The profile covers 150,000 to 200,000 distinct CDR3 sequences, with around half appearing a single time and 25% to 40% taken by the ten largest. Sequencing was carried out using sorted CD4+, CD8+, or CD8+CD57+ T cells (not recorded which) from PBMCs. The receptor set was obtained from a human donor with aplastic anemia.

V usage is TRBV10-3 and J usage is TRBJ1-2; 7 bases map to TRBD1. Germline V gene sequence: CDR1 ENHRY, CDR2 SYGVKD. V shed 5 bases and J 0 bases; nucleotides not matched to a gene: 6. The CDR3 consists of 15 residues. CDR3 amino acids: CAISRGTASNYGYTF. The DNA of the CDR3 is TGTGCCATCAGTAGGGGGACAGCCTCTAACTATGGCTACACCTTC.

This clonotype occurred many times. The CDR3 region is CATSDIGQGASYEQYF. In DNA, the CDR3 is TGTGCCACCAGTGATATAGGACAGGGGGCCTCCTACGAGCAGTACTTC. This chain connects TRBV24-1 to TRBJ2-7; TRBD1 matches at 11 bases. The germline V gene encodes CDR1 KGHDR and CDR2 SFDVKD. This CDR3 has 16 amino acids. Losses at the gene ends were 3 bases for V and 0 bases for J; bases not matched to a gene: 3.

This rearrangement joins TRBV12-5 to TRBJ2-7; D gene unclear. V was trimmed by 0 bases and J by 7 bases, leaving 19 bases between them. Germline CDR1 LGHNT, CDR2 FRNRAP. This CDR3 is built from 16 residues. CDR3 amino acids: CASGLVVGVQGREQYF. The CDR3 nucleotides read TGTGCTAGTGGTTTGGTGGTTGGGGTCCAAGGTAGGGAGCAGTACTTC.

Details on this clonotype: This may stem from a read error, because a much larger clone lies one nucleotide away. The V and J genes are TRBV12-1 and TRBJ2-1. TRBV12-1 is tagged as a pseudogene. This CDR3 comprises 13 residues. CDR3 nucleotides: TGTGCCAGCAGCTTCGGGGTGGACAATGAGCAGTTCTTC. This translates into CASSFGVDNEQFF.

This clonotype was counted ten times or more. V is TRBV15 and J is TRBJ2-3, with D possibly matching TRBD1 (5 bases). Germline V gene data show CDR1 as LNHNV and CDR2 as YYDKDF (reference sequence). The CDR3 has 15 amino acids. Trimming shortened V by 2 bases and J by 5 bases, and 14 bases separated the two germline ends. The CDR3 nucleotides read TGTGCCACCAGCAGACCTGACCAGGGCCGAGATACGCAGTATTTT. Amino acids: CATSRPDQGRDTQYF.

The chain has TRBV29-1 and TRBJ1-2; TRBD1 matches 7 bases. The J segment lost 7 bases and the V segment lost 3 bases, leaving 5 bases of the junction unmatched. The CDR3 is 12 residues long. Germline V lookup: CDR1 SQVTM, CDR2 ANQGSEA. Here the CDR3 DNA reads TGCAGCGTTGAGGGCCAGGGGGGTGGCTACACCTTC. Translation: CSVEGQGGGYTF.

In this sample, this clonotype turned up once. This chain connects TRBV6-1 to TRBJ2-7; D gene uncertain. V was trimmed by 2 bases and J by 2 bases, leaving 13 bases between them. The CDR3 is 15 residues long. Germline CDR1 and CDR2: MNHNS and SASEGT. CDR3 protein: CASSESSGRPYEQYF. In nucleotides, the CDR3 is TGTGCCAGCAGTGAATCGTCGGGCAGACCCTACGAGCAGTACTTC.

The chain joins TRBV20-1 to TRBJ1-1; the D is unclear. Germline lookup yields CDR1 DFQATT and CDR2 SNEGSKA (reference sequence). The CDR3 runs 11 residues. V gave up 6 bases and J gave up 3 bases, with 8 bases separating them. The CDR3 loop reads CSAPTDTEAFF. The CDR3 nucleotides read TGCAGTGCCCCGACGGACACTGAAGCTTTCTTT.

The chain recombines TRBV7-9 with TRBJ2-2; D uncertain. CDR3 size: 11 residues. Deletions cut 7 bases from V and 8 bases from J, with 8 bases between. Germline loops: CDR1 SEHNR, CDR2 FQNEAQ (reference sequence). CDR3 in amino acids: CASKQLGELFF. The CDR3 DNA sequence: TGTGCCAGCAAACAATTAGGGGAGCTGTTTTTT. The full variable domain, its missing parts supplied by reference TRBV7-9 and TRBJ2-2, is DTGVSQNPRHKITKRGQNVTFRCDPISEHNRLYWYRQTLGQGPEFLTYFQNEAQLEKSRLLSDRFSAERPKGSFSTLEIQRTEQGDSAMYLCASKQLGELFFGEGSRLTVL.

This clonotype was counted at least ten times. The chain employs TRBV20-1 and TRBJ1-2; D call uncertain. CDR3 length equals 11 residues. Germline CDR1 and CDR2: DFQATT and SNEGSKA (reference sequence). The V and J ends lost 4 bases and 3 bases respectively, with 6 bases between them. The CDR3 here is CSANYDYGYTF. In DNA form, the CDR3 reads TGCAGTGCTAACTACGACTATGGCTACACCTTC.

The CDR3 coding sequence is TGTGCCAGTAGTAGGCCGGGCTACGAGCAGTACTTC. This codes for CASSRPGYEQYF. This rearrangement joins TRBV19 to TRBJ2-7, with D unclear. V was cut by 4 bases and J by 3 bases, with 7 bases left in between. The CDR3 is 12 residues long. CDR1 is LNHDA and CDR2 is SQIVND in the germline V gene (reference sequence).

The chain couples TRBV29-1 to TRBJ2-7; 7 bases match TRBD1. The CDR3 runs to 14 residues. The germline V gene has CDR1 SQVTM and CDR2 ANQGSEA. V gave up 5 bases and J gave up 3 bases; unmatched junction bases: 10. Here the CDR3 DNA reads TGCAGCGTTCGAAAACAGGGGAGTTTCTACGAGCAGTACTTC. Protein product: CSVRKQGSFYEQYF.

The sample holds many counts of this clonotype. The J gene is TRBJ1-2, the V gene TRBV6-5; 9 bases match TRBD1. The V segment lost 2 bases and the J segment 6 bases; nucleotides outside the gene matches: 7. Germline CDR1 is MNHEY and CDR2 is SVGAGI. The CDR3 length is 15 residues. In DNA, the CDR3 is TGTGCCAGCAGTTACACCACAGGGGGCGAAGATGGCTACACCTTC. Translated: CASSYTTGGEDGYTF.

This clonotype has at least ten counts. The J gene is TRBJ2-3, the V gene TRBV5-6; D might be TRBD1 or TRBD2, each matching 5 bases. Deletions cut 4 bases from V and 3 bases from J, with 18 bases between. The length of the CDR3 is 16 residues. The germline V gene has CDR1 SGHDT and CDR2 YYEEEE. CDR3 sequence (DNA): TGTGCCAGCAGCCCCGGATGGGGGAGCATAACAGATACGCAGTATTTT. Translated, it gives CASSPGWGSITDTQYF.

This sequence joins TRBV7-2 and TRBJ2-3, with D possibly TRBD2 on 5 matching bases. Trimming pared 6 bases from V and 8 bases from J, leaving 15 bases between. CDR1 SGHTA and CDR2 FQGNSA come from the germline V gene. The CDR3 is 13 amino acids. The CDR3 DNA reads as TGTGCCAGCAGTTTCGGCGGGCATGGTACGCAGTATTTT. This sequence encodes CASSFGGHGTQYF.

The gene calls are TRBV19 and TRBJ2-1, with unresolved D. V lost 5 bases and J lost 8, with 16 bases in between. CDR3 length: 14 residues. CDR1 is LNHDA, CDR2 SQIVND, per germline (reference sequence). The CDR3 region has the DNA TGTGCCAGTAGTGAATTCGCCGGGTCTCATGAGCAGTTCTTC. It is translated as CASSEFAGSHEQFF.

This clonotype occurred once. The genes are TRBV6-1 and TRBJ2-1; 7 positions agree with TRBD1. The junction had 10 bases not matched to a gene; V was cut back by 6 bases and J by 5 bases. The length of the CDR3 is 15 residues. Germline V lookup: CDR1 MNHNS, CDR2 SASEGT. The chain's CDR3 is CASRGPTGLDNEQFF. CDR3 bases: TGTGCCAGCAGGGGACCGACAGGGCTAGACAATGAGCAGTTCTTC.

The CDR3 DNA sequence: TGCAGTGCTAGAGATCCTCTTGGGCCTCACTCCTACGAGCAGTACTTC. Residues: CSARDPLGPHSYEQYF. The chain is built from TRBV20-1 and TRBJ2-7; D remains unclear. Trimming removed 0 bases from V and 0 bases from J, with 15 bases in between. This CDR3 is built from 16 residues. Germline V lookup: CDR1 DFQATT, CDR2 SNEGSKA (reference sequence).

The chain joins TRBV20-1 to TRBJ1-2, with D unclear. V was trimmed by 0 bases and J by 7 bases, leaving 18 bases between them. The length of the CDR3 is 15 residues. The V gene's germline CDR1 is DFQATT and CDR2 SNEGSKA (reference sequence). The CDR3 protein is CSAREPAKLEGGYTF. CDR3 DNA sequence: TGCAGTGCTAGAGAACCGGCTAAACTAGAGGGTGGCTACACCTTC.

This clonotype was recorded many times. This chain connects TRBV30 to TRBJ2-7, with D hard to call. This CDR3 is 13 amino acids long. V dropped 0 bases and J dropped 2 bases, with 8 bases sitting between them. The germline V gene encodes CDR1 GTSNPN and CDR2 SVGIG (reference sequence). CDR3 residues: CAWSVGSPYEQYF. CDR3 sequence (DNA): TGTGCCTGGAGTGTTGGATCCCCCTACGAGCAGTACTTC.

The CDR3 nucleotides read TGTGCCAGCAGTTTTGTACGCTACGAGCAGTACTTC. Its protein is CASSFVRYEQYF. The chain joins TRBV2 to TRBJ2-7; D is unclear. The CDR3 extends over 12 amino acids. The germline V gene has CDR1 SNHLY and CDR2 FYNNEI. Trimming left V 5 bases short and J 3 bases short, with 8 bases between.

The CDR3 DNA is TGTGCCACCAGTGCTAGCCCCCCTCGTGGGCCCGAGCAGTACTTC. Protein product: CATSASPPRGPEQYF. V usage is TRBV24-1 and J usage is TRBJ2-7, with TRBD2 as a possible D gene (5 bases). Trimming shortened V by 5 bases and J by 6 bases, and 19 bases separated the two germline ends. Germline CDR1 reads KGHDR; CDR2 reads SFDVKD. The CDR3 covers 15 residues.

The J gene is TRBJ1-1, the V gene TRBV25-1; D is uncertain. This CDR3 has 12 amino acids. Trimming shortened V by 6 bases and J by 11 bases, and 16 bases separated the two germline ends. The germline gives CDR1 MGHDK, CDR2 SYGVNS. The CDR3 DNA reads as TGTGCCAGCAGCTCTTCCAGTGGCGGGGCTTTCTTT. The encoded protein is CASSSSSGGAFF.

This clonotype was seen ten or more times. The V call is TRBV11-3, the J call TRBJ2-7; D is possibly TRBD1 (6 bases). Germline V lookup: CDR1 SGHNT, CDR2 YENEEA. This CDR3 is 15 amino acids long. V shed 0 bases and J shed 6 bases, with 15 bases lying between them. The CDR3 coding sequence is TGTGCCAGCAGCTTAGATCTGGTAGTAGGGGGCGAGCAGTACTTC. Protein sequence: CASSLDLVVGGEQYF.

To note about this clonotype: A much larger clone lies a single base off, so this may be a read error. CDR3 region: CASSFQQGAGVTQYF. As DNA, the CDR3 is TGTGCCAGCAGTTTCCAACAGGGGGCTGGAGTGACCCAGTACTTC. This chain joins TRBV12-3 or TRBV12-4 and TRBJ2-5; 9 nucleotides align to TRBD1. V shed 3 bases, J shed 7 bases, and the junction held 9 bases outside the gene matches. CDR3 length: 15 residues.

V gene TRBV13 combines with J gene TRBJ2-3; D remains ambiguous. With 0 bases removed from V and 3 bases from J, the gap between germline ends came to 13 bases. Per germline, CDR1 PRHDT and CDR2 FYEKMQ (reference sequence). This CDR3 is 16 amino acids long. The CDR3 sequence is CASSLGLVGDTDTQYF. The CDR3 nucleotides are TGTGCCAGCAGCTTAGGCTTGGTTGGGGATACAGATACGCAGTATTTT.